The T cell receptor (beta chain) described here comes from a study of blood T cell repertoires in COVID-19 (dated by TCRdb to the early 2020s). About the investigation overall: Samples from collaborators originated in the United States, Italy and Spain and spanned both the acute and convalescent phases of COVID-19. Where available, HLA class I and class II types were obtained from metadata supplied by the sample provider rather than from assay-based typing. The dataset comprised deeply sampled blood TCRbeta repertoires from subjects exposed to, actively infected with, or recovered from COVID-19. Samples came from the ongoing ImmuneRACE study (first 160 participants) plus 1,254 subjects from 6 global collaborators. A de-identified subject ID, COVID-19 status, age in years and sex were almost always included in the sample metadata. A freely available public database, intended as a resource for researchers studying the immune response to SARS-CoV-2, is where the repertoires were released. The material from the prospective study consisted of cDNA or gDNA derived from T cells, B-cell-depleted T cells, or PBMCs. Overall study results and their limits: The quantity of clinical and demographic metadata differed by source and by participant and was supplied without curation.

Whole blood was collected in K2EDTA tubes by collaborating institutions according to the institutions' own protocols. For TCRbeta analysis, collaborators shipped samples as frozen whole blood, isolated PBMCs, or DNA extracted from either of those sample types. For CDR1 and CDR2, the germline V gene lists MNHEY and SVGAGI. The CDR3 numbers 14 residues from cysteine through phenylalanine. Only CDR3 DNA remains: 42 bases, in frame from the first base. The germline V end is reduced by 5 bases and the J end by 5 bases; junction bases left unmatched: 8. TCRbeta CDR3 regions were amplified from genomic DNA using the immunoSEQ Assay, a bias-controlled multiplex PCR. In the source study's methods: The number of nucleated cells in each sample was estimated from the amplification of reference gene primers within the assay. To quantify the absolute abundance of each unique TCRbeta CDR3 rearrangement, sequence reads were collapsed and filtered. For each sample, productive Simpson clonality was calculated by taking the square root of Simpson's diversity index across productive rearrangements. The source is immuneACCESS, and TCRdb retained only in-frame sequences with V and J called. Part of the clones is not carried over; for the studies checked, unresolved V genes explain less than half of this, and the remainder is unexplained. That table supplies the V and J calls and clone size; D and trimming were determined from the DNA. Present in this sample are 150,000 or so clones, around 80% of which were seen just once. About 15% of the sample goes to the ten largest clones.

About this clone itself: Its specific antigen is unknown. Base qualities are missing; no much larger clone stands one base away.

The sequence derives from a human donor with acute or convalescent COVID-19. The donor label of this sample is uncertain. The V and J segments used are TRBV6-5 and TRBJ1-1, with 7 bases in between that match TRBD1. Specimen: peripheral blood. The bases read TGTGCCAGCAGTCCGGGACAGTGGGGGACTGAAGCTTTCTTT. This sequence encodes CASSPGQWGTEAFF.